The following is a T cell receptor (beta chain) sequence with its context. CDR3 length: 14 residues. Germline-derived CDR1 and CDR2 are MNHEY and SMNVEV (reference sequence). The ends were cut back, 4 bases at V and 4 bases at J, with 11 bases in the middle. The sample comes from a study of T-cell reconstitution after alpha-beta-depleted transplantation in children. Unique molecular identifiers featured in how the TCRbeta library was prepared. TCRdb re-derived calls from the PCR reads in MiXCR, one entry per CDR3 protein. Among some 120,000 distinct CDR3 sequences listed, roughly 9.7% were seen once. This specimen was PBMCs, mostly from graft donor cells, taken 180 days after TCRalphabeta/CD19-depleted stem cell transplant. This receptor was taken from a girl less than two years old who had a stem cell transplant for combined immunodeficiency, so the T cells may come from the graft donor. The rearrangement uses TRBV27 and TRBJ2-1; tentatively, D is TRBD2 (5 bases). The CDR3 sequence: CASSWTRGYNEQFF. For the CDR3, the DNA is TGTGCCAGCAGTTGGACCAGAGGGTACAATGAGCAGTTCTTC.